The rows below give T cell receptor beta chains drawn from one sample of a study of T-cell reconstitution after alpha-beta-depleted transplantation in children. Using its own MiXCR run on the PCR reads, TCRdb lists one record per CDR3 protein. The repertoire holds about 160,000 distinct CDR3 sequences, with 11% as singletons. The material was PBMCs, obtained before TCRalphabeta/CD19-depleted stem cell transplant. The origin of the receptors is a boy aged 2 to 9 with acute myeloid leukemia, due to receive a stem cell transplant. CDR3s include the opening cysteine and the closing phenylalanine or tryptophan. Each record gives: V gene, clone size, D gene, J gene, CDR3 protein, CDR3 DNA. A D gene is named only where the DNA matches it firmly. Only some rows state a clone size, as once, few, many or a class for expanded clones.

TRBV15	many	TRBD2	TRBJ2-5	CATSKTWTSGGKTQYF	TGTGCCACCAGCAAAACCTGGACTAGCGGGGGAAAGACCCAGTACTTC
TRBV20-1	many	TRBD2	TRBJ2-7	CSASRLAQTYEQYF	TGCAGTGCAAGTCGACTAGCCCAAACCTACGAGCAGTACTTC
TRBV5-1	many	-	TRBJ1-1	CASRLDRNTEAFF	TGCGCCAGCAGGTTGGACAGGAACACTGAAGCTTTCTTT
TRBV6-5	many	-	TRBJ1-1	CASSYSWQGEMNTEAFF	TGTGCCAGCAGTTATTCTTGGCAGGGTGAGATGAACACTGAAGCTTTCTTT
TRBV4-1	many	TRBD1	TRBJ2-7	CASSQGDRVGSYEQYF	TGCGCCAGCAGCCAAGGAGACAGGGTAGGGAGTTACGAGCAGTACTTC
TRBV7-7	many	TRBD1	TRBJ2-1	CASSLSSTGAGNEQFF	TGTGCTAGCAGCTTATCGAGTACAGGGGCCGGAAATGAGCAGTTCTTC
TRBV20-1	many	-	TRBJ2-3	CSVEPGTDTQYF	TGCAGTGTCGAGCCGGGGACAGATACGCAGTATTTT
TRBV4-1	many	-	TRBJ1-6	CASSQEGTSNSPLHF	TGCGCCAGCAGCCAAGAAGGGACAAGTAATTCACCCCTCCACTTT
TRBV5-1	many	-	TRBJ2-5	CASSTGHLQETQYF	TGCGCCAGCAGCACCGGACATTTACAAGAGACCCAGTACTTC
TRBV10-3	many	-	TRBJ2-3	CAISEGPGPRADTQYF	TGTGCCATCAGTGAGGGGCCGGGACCTCGCGCAGATACGCAGTATTTT
TRBV5-1	many	TRBD1	TRBJ1-2	CASSSGQVNSYGYTF	TGCGCCAGCAGCTCGGGACAGGTGAACTCCTATGGCTACACCTTC
TRBV10-3	many	-	TRBJ2-5	CAISGKLGHQETQYF	TGTGCCATCAGTGGGAAACTAGGACACCAAGAGACCCAGTACTTC
TRBV5-6	many	-	TRBJ1-2	CASSLRTQHGYTF	TGTGCCAGCAGCTTGCGGACCCAGCATGGCTACACCTTC
TRBV5-1	-	-	TRBJ2-7	CASSLGHAITYEQYF	TGCGCTAGCAGCCTCGGACATGCCATAACCTACGAGCAGTACTTC
TRBV29-1	many	-	TRBJ1-4	CSVLQGVSNEKLFF	TGCAGCGTTTTACAGGGTGTGTCTAATGAAAAACTGTTTTTT
TRBV25-1	many	TRBD1	TRBJ2-3	CASTQPTGGTDTQYF	TGTGCCAGCACCCAACCAACAGGGGGCACAGATACGCAGTATTTT